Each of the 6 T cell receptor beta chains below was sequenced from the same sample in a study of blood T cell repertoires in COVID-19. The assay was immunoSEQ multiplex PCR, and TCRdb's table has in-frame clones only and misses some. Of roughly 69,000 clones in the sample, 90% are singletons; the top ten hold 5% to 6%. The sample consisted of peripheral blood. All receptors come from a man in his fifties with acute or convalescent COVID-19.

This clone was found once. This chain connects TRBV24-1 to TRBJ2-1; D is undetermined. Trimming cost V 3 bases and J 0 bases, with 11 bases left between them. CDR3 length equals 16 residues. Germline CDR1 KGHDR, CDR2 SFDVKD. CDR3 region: CATSDGRLSSYNEQFF. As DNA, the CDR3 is TGTGCCACCAGTGATGGAAGACTGAGCTCCTACAATGAGCAGTTCTTC.

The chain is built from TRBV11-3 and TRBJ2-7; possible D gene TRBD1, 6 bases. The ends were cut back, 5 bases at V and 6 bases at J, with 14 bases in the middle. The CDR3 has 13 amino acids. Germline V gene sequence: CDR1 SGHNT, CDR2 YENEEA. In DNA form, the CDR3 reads TGTGCCAGCAGCAGTACTCAGGGGTCCGAGCAGTACTTC. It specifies CASSSTQGSEQYF.

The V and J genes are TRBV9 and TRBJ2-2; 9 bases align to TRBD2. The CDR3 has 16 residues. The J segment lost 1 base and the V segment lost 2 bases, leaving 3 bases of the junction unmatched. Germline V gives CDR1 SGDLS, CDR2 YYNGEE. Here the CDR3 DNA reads TGTGCCAGCAGCGTTAGCGGGAGAGGGAACACCGGGGAGCTGTTTTTT. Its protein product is CASSVSGRGNTGELFF.

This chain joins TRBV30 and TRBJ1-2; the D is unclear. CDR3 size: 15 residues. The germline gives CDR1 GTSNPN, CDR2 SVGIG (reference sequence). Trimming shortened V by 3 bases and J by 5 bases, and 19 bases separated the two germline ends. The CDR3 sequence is CAWRPLTGFRYGYTF. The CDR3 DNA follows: TGTGCCTGGAGACCCCTCACGGGGTTTCGGTATGGCTACACCTTC.

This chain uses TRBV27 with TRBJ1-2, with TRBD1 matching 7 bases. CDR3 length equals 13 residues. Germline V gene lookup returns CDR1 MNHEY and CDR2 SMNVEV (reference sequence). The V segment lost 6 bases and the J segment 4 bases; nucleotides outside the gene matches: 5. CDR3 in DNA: TGTGCCAGCAGCTTCACAGGGGCCTATGGCTACACCTTC. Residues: CASSFTGAYGYTF.

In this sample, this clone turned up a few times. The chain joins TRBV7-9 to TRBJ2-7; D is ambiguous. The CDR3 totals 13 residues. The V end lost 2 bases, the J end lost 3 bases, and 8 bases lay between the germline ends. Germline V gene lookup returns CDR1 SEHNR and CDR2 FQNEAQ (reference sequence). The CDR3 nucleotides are TGTGCCAGCAGCTTACCGACGGGCTACGAGCAGTACTTC. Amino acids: CASSLPTGYEQYF.